A single sample gave rise to the 10 T cell receptor beta chains below, sequenced in a study of T cell responses to AZD1222 COVID-19 vaccine. Some clones are missing from TCRdb's copy, which holds only in-frame ones; the method was immunoSEQ multiplex PCR. The profile shows approximately 200,000 clones, 70% to 90% of them singletons. Here the sequenced sample was peripheral blood, taken on day 0 of AZD1222 vaccination. All receptors derive from an adult in good health.

V gene TRBV19 combines with J gene TRBJ1-5, with D tentatively TRBD1 (5 bases). V lost 7 bases and J lost 2, with 12 bases in between. Germline CDR1 and CDR2: LNHDA and SQIVND (reference sequence). This CDR3 spans 14 amino acids. The CDR3 DNA reads as TGTGCCAGTACCACGTGGGGGGGCAATCAGCCCCAGCATTTT. Translated, it gives CASTTWGGNQPQHF.

The CDR3 sequence is CASRRRSGAGELFF. The DNA of the CDR3 is TGTGCCAGCCGCCGACGGTCCGGGGCCGGGGAGCTGTTTTTT. This rearrangement joins TRBV6-5 to TRBJ2-2; possibly TRBD2 for D (5 bases). The germline gives CDR1 MNHEY, CDR2 SVGAGI. The CDR3 consists of 14 residues. Deletions cut 8 bases from V and 6 bases from J, with 16 bases between.

The V call is TRBV6-2 or TRBV6-3, the J call TRBJ2-5; 7 bases line up with TRBD2. Germline loops: CDR1 MNHEY, CDR2 SVGEGT. Trimming took 5 bases from V and 6 from J; bases not matched to a gene: 12. The CDR3 spans 15 residues. The CDR3 DNA reads as TGTGCCAGCAGTCCCCCGGGCGGGGGTCAGCAGACCCAGTACTTC. Amino acids: CASSPPGGGQQTQYF.

V gene TRBV5-1 combines with J gene TRBJ2-5, with TRBD1 identical over 7 bases. Trimming cost V 4 bases and J 4 bases; bases outside gene matches: 10. Looked up from germline, CDR1 is SGHRS and CDR2 is YFSETQ. This CDR3 is built from 15 residues. The CDR3 region has the DNA TGCGCCAGCAGCCCTAGGGACAGTTTAGGAGAGACCCAGTACTTC. Translation gives CASSPRDSLGETQYF.

The chain joins TRBV27 to TRBJ2-6; weak D call: TRBD1 (5 bases). Deletions cut 6 bases from V and 3 bases from J, with 6 bases between. Germline assignment: CDR1 MNHEY and CDR2 SMNVEV (reference sequence). The CDR3 consists of 13 residues. The CDR3 loop is CASSRVGANVLTF. The CDR3 DNA sequence: TGTGCCAGCAGCAGGGTTGGGGCCAACGTCCTGACTTTC.

The chain uses TRBV7-2 and TRBJ2-1; TRBD1 agrees at 7 bases. The CDR3 consists of 16 residues. Germline lookup yields CDR1 SGHTA and CDR2 FQGNSA. V shed 4 bases, J shed 1 base, and the junction held 7 bases outside the gene matches. This CDR3 reads CASSSDRARSYNEQFF. The CDR3 region has the DNA TGTGCCAGCAGCTCTGACAGGGCTAGATCCTACAATGAGCAGTTCTTC.

V and J are TRBV7-9 and TRBJ1-1, with a possible D match to TRBD1 (5 bases). This CDR3 comprises 15 residues. Between the trimmed V and J ends, which lost 0 bases and 4 bases, there was a span of 12 bases. Germline CDR1 reads SEHNR; CDR2 reads FQNEAQ (reference sequence). CDR3 bases: TGTGCCAGCAGCTTAGCTATAGGGGAGGTCACTGAAGCTTTCTTT. Residues: CASSLAIGEVTEAFF.

The rearrangement joins TRBV5-4 to TRBJ1-5; D is unclear. The CDR3 has 15 amino acids. The V end was cut by 0 bases, the J end by 0 bases, with 7 bases between. CDR1 is SGHNT and CDR2 is YYREEE in the germline V gene (reference sequence). As DNA, the CDR3 is TGTGCCAGCAGCTTGGAGCCAGCTAGCAATCAGCCCCAGCATTTT. It translates to CASSLEPASNQPQHF.

V and J are TRBV3-1 (or the pseudogene TRBV3-2) and TRBJ1-3; D is unresolved. Germline CDR1 is LGHDT and CDR2 is YNNKEL (reference sequence). The CDR3 is made up of 13 amino acids. V gave up 3 bases and J gave up 3 bases, with 6 bases separating them. The CDR3 protein is CASSQEGGNTIYF. In DNA, the CDR3 is TGTGCCAGCAGCCAGGAGGGTGGAAACACCATATATTTT.

The chain has TRBV7-3 and TRBJ2-2, with D perhaps TRBD1 or TRBD2 (5 bases each). Trimming shortened V by 5 bases and J by 4 bases, and 14 bases separated the two germline ends. The CDR3 is 15 amino acids. Germline-derived CDR1 and CDR2 are SGHTA and FQGTGA. CDR3 bases: TGTGCCAGCAGCCGGGACCCGGTGGGCACCGGGGAGCTGTTTTTT. Its translation is CASSRDPVGTGELFF.